Below, 18 T cell receptor beta chains from the same sample are listed, as sequenced in a study of monozygotic twins with inflammatory bowel disease. Reprocessing the 5' RACE reads, TCRdb reports a single entry for every CDR3 protein and omits DNA. In total, the table holds 400,000 or so distinct CDR3 sequences. The sample was blood. The source of these receptors is a human donor with ulcerative colitis or Crohn's disease, or a healthy co-twin of an affected twin (not recorded which).

The chain carries TRBV5-1 and TRBJ1-1. This CDR3 spans 15 amino acids. Germline CDR1 reads SGHRS; CDR2 reads YFSETQ. CDR3 sequence reads: CASSPGGGRGTEAFF.

The chain couples TRBV11-2 to TRBJ2-2; TCRdb proposes TRBD2, but this gene call is untestable without DNA. Per germline, CDR1 SGHAT and CDR2 FQNNGV. CDR3 length: 17 residues. Here the CDR3 reads CASSLILAGAPTGELFF.

The chain couples TRBV4-1 to TRBJ2-1; absent DNA, TCRdb's TRBD1 call cannot be checked. Germline V gives CDR1 MGHRA, CDR2 YSYEKL. The CDR3 consists of 17 residues. CDR3 loop: CASSRGGGAGANNEQFF.

The V and J genes are TRBV29-1 and TRBJ2-7; no DNA is available, so the TRBD1 call from TCRdb remains unchecked. Germline values: CDR1 SQVTM, CDR2 ANQGSEA. The CDR3 loop spans 13 amino acids. CDR3 sequence: CSVIGQGPPEQYF.

The CDR3 protein is CASTEHRLADYWRETQYF. The chain has TRBV7-3 and TRBJ2-5; TCRdb's D call of TRBD2 is untestable without DNA. The CDR3 loop spans 18 amino acids. Germline values: CDR1 SGHTA, CDR2 FQGTGA.

V and J are TRBV5-1 and TRBJ2-1; with no DNA, the TCRdb D assignment of TRBD1 cannot be verified. Looked up from germline, CDR1 is SGHRS and CDR2 is YFSETQ. This CDR3 region has 14 residues. The CDR3 protein is CASSFRTVLEEQFF.

This chain links TRBV7-6 with TRBJ1-3; TCRdb selects TRBD1, and the lack of DNA leaves this call unchecked. Germline V gives CDR1 SGHVS, CDR2 FNYEAQ. CDR3 length equals 17 residues. This chain's CDR3 is CASSFGGIAYSGNTIYF.

The chain couples TRBV11-2 to TRBJ2-5; the TRBD1 assignment by TCRdb is unverifiable without DNA. The germline CDR1 and CDR2 sequences are SGHAT and FQNNGV. The CDR3 loop spans 15 amino acids. The CDR3 protein is CASSTLGTDQETQYF.

CDR3 in amino acids: CSARRSYLYNEGYNEQFF. The chain uses TRBV20-1 and TRBJ2-1. This CDR3 has 18 amino acids. The germline gives CDR1 DFQATT, CDR2 SNEGSKA (reference sequence).

The chain is built from TRBV5-1 and TRBJ2-3. Per the germline V gene, CDR1 is SGHRS and CDR2 is YFSETQ. The CDR3 loop spans 14 amino acids. The CDR3 loop reads CASSLNIRFGTQYF.

The CDR3 loop is CASSRIGDTEAFF. This rearrangement joins TRBV19 to TRBJ1-1. Germline CDR1 and CDR2: LNHDA and SQIVND (reference sequence). The CDR3 runs to 13 residues.

The chain employs TRBV6-1 and TRBJ1-1; TCRdb's D call, TRBD1, is unchecked because there is no DNA. The CDR3 runs 17 residues. Germline V CDR1 and CDR2: MNHNS, SASEGT. CDR3 amino acids: CASSVNRQGPWNTEAFF.

The V gene is TRBV29-1, the J gene TRBJ2-1. The CDR3 is 11 amino acids. Germline assignment: CDR1 SQVTM and CDR2 ANQGSEA. This chain's CDR3 is CSVDILNGQFF.

The J gene is TRBJ2-5, the V gene TRBV3-1. The germline V gene encodes CDR1 LGHDT and CDR2 YNNKEL (reference sequence). The CDR3 has 15 residues. CDR3 in amino acids: CASSSSTSFQETQYF.

The chain is built from TRBV4-3 and TRBJ2-7; no DNA is available, so the TRBD1 call from TCRdb remains unchecked. Germline V gene data show CDR1 as LGHNA and CDR2 as YSLEER. The CDR3 runs 15 residues. CDR3 sequence reads: CASSQSPGWGYEQYF.

The rearrangement uses TRBV5-1 and TRBJ2-2; TCRdb indicates TRBD1, and absent DNA this call remains unverified. The CDR3 covers 15 residues. Per germline, CDR1 SGHRS and CDR2 YFSETQ. CDR3 sequence reads: CASAFGTGGRLELFF. Complete variable domain (other parts from reference TRBV5-1 and TRBJ2-2): KAGVTQTPRYLIKTRGQQVTLSCSPISGHRSVSWYQQTPGQGLQFLFEYFSETQRNKGNFPGRFSGRQFSNSRSEMNVSTLELGDSALYLCASAFGTGGRLELFFGEGSRLTVL.

V is TRBV5-1 and J is TRBJ2-3; TCRdb proposes TRBD2, but this gene call is untestable without DNA. Germline assignment: CDR1 SGHRS and CDR2 YFSETQ. The CDR3 length is 17 residues. The CDR3 protein is CASTLMVAGGVTDTQYF.

This chain connects TRBV28 to TRBJ2-2. Looked up from germline, CDR1 is MDHEN and CDR2 is SYDVKM. The CDR3 loop spans 12 amino acids. CDR3: CASSHEPGELFF.